Sequencing of this T cell receptor beta chain was carried out in a study of brain T cells in children with intractable seizures. TCRdb's copy holds only in-frame clones and misses some; the assay was immunoSEQ multiplex PCR. The sample holds about 1,500 clones, 83% seen once. With 5 bases clipped from V and 0 bases from J, the junction kept 0 bases outside the gene matches. Per germline, CDR1 SGHTS and CDR2 YDEGEE. The CDR3 extends over 13 amino acids. Concerning this clone itself: Its antigen is unidentified.

General observations from the study: Patients' HCMV serostatus was unknown; virus specificity rests on CDR3 similarity alone. Known viral epitope-specific CDR3s closely matched each case's top public brain CDR3.

Only cases whose brain tissue showed the highest T cell transcript signatures were sequenced. Pre-surgery treatment included at least one anti-epileptic drug. The V gene is TRBV5-8, the J gene TRBJ2-3, with 7 bases fitting TRBD2. Source: resected brain tissue, taken at surgery. This clonotype was obtained from a boy between 10 and 17 years old with focal cortical dysplasia and intractable seizures. In nucleotides, the CDR3 is TGTGCCAGCAGGGGGGGGAGCACAGATACGCAGTATTTT. As protein: CASRGGSTDTQYF.